Below, one TCR beta chain is given with its context. The data stem from a study of blood T cell repertoires in COVID-19. The assay was immunoSEQ multiplex PCR, and TCRdb's table has in-frame clones only and misses some. The sample consists of roughly 75,000 clones, roughly 70% of them appearing once. The V and J ends lost 6 bases and 0 bases, in that order; junction bases with no gene match: 6. The germline gives CDR1 SNHLY, CDR2 FYNNEI. The CDR3 spans 16 residues. The receptor comes from a human donor with acute or convalescent COVID-19. The donor label of this sample is uncertain. The gene calls are TRBV2 and TRBJ1-4; TRBD1 matches at 8 bases. Sequencing was performed on peripheral blood. CDR3 coding DNA: TGTGCCAGCAGGGGTGGACAGGGTGCAACTAATGAAAAACTGTTTTTT. This codes for CASRGGQGATNEKLFF.